The 16 T cell receptor beta chains below come from one sample, sequenced in a study of blood T cell repertoires in COVID-19. Here immunoSEQ multiplex PCR was the method, and the copy in TCRdb shows in-frame clones only, minus some. The sample has fewer than 350,000 clones; more than 75% are singletons. The sample consisted of peripheral blood. These receptors all stem from a young woman who had recovered from COVID-19.

This rearrangement joins TRBV30 to TRBJ2-7; a possible D gene is TRBD1 (6 bases). Germline lookup yields CDR1 GTSNPN and CDR2 SVGIG (reference sequence). V was pared by 2 bases and J by 5 bases, with 13 bases between. The CDR3 is made up of 13 amino acids. The CDR3 region has the DNA TGTGCCTGGAGTCGGGACACCACCCACGAGCAGTACTTC. The encoded protein is CAWSRDTTHEQYF.

The chain is built from TRBV29-1 and TRBJ2-1; D is uncertain. This CDR3 is 11 amino acids long. Germline values: CDR1 SQVTM, CDR2 ANQGSEA. V was pared by 7 bases and J by 7 bases, with 11 bases between. The CDR3 coding sequence is TGCAGCGCCCGAGCCGTGAATGAGCAGTTCTTC. Protein: CSARAVNEQFF.

The chain carries TRBV3-1 (or the pseudogene TRBV3-2) and TRBJ2-5, with unresolved D. The V end was cut by 0 bases, the J end by 8 bases, with 7 bases between. In germline, CDR1 is LGHDT, CDR2 YNNKEL (reference sequence). The CDR3 contains 12 residues. The CDR3, as DNA: TGTGCCAGCAGCCAAGAATTCAGTACCCAGTACTTC. This translates into CASSQEFSTQYF.

The rearrangement joins TRBV6-1 to TRBJ1-2; 9 nucleotides line up with TRBD1. Losses at the gene ends were 4 bases for V and 7 bases for J; bases not matched to a gene: 19. Per the germline V gene, CDR1 is MNHNS and CDR2 is SASEGT. This CDR3 comprises 18 residues. For the CDR3, the DNA is TGTGCCAGCAGTGGTAGCATACGACCGGGACAGGGAGGCCCTGGCTACACCTTC. Translated, it gives CASSGSIRPGQGGPGYTF.

The chain uses TRBV6-5 and TRBJ2-5; D call uncertain. V lost 5 bases and J 7 bases, leaving 11 bases between the germline ends. This CDR3 comprises 12 residues. Germline V lookup: CDR1 MNHEY, CDR2 SVGAGI. CDR3 nucleotide sequence: TGTGCCAGCAGTAGTATGCGAGGGACCCAGTACTTC. Protein: CASSSMRGTQYF.

The chain uses TRBV3-1 (or the pseudogene TRBV3-2) and TRBJ1-1, with TRBD1 matching 8 bases. Germline V gene sequence: CDR1 LGHDT, CDR2 YNNKEL (reference sequence). V was pared by 4 bases and J by 12 bases, with 7 bases of the junction left unmatched. This CDR3 comprises 12 residues. This CDR3 reads CASSPAGQATFF. CDR3 in DNA: TGTGCCAGCAGCCCGGCGGGACAGGCCACTTTCTTT.

This rearrangement joins TRBV7-2 to TRBJ2-1; D gene ambiguous. CDR1 is SGHTA, CDR2 FQGNSA, per germline. V lost 6 bases and J lost 9, with 9 bases in between. This CDR3 spans 11 amino acids. The CDR3 DNA reads as TGTGCCAGCAGTGACGGGTCTGAGCAGTTCTTC. Translation gives CASSDGSEQFF. The variable domain in full, completed from reference TRBV7-2 and TRBJ2-1, reads GAGVSQSPSNKVTEKGKDVELRCDPISGHTALYWYRQSLGQGLEFLIYFQGNSAPDKSGLPSDRFSAERTGGSVSTLTIQRTQQEDSAVYLCASSDGSEQFFGPGTRLTVL.

CDR3 DNA sequence: TGTGCCAGCAGGAAGCGGGAGGGTACAGATACGCAGTATTTT. As protein: CASRKREGTDTQYF. The rearrangement joins TRBV2 to TRBJ2-3, with 10 bases fitting TRBD2. The CDR3 consists of 14 residues. Trimming removed 6 bases from V and 3 bases from J; junction bases left unmatched: 3. Germline assignment: CDR1 SNHLY and CDR2 FYNNEI.

This sequence joins TRBV11-3 and TRBJ2-2; D is undetermined. Trimming pared 6 bases from V and 3 bases from J, leaving 5 bases between. CDR1 and CDR2 from the germline V gene are SGHNT and YENEEA. This CDR3 contains 12 residues. CDR3 bases: TGTGCCAGCAGTCGGGACACCGGGGAGCTGTTTTTT. This codes for CASSRDTGELFF. Full variable domain (outside the CDR3, taken from reference TRBV11-3 and TRBJ2-2): EAGVVQSPRYKIIEKKQPVAFWCNPISGHNTLYWYLQNLGQGPELLIRYENEEAVDDSQLPKDRFSAERLKGVDSTLKIQPAELGDSAVYLCASSRDTGELFFGEGSRLTVL.

The chain uses TRBV12-5 and TRBJ1-6; the D gene is possibly TRBD1 (5 bases). The germline gives CDR1 LGHNT, CDR2 FRNRAP. The CDR3 extends over 17 amino acids. Trimming left V 2 bases short and J 0 bases short, with 11 bases between. CDR3 nucleotide sequence: TGTGCTAGTGGTTTGCAGGGAACCAGCTCCTATAATTCACCCCTCCACTTT. As protein: CASGLQGTSSYNSPLHF. Filled out from reference TRBV12-5 and TRBJ1-6, the complete variable domain reads DARVTQTPRHKVTEMGQEVTMRCQPILGHNTVFWYRQTMMQGLELLAYFRNRAPLDDSGMPKDRFSAEMPDATLATLKIQPSEPRDSAVYFCASGLQGTSSYNSPLHFGNGTRLTVT.

The chain links TRBV4-3 to TRBJ2-7; a possible D gene is TRBD2 (5 bases). Germline CDR1 LGHNA, CDR2 YSLEER. Trimming stripped 0 bases from V and 3 bases from J, with 12 bases between. The CDR3 has 15 amino acids. CDR3 in amino acids: CASSQDRGFNYEQYF. Here the CDR3 DNA reads TGCGCCAGCAGCCAAGATCGGGGATTCAACTACGAGCAGTACTTC.

V and J are TRBV27 and TRBJ1-1, with a weak D call TRBD1 (5 bases). CDR3 length: 13 amino acids. CDR1 is MNHEY and CDR2 is SMNVEV in the germline V gene (reference sequence). V lost 8 bases and J 1 base, leaving 11 bases between the germline ends. CDR3 sequence reads: CASPPGGNTEAFF. The CDR3 bases are TGTGCCAGCCCACCGGGGGGGAACACTGAAGCTTTCTTT.

This sequence joins TRBV18 and TRBJ2-5; 9 positions match TRBD2. Losses at the gene ends were 1 base for V and 5 bases for J; bases not matched to a gene: 2. The CDR3 length is 14 residues. The germline V gene encodes CDR1 KGHSH and CDR2 LQKENI. The CDR3 sequence is CASSPRGGAETQYF. DNA of the CDR3: TGTGCCAGCTCACCACGCGGGGGGGCCGAGACCCAGTACTTC. Full variable domain (outside the CDR3, taken from reference TRBV18 and TRBJ2-5): NAGVMQNPRHLVRRRGQEARLRCSPMKGHSHVYWYRQLPEEGLKFMVYLQKENIIDESGMPKERFSAEFPKEGPSILRIQQVVRGDSAAYFCASSPRGGAETQYFGPGTRLLVL.

The chain combines TRBV6-6 with TRBJ1-2; D gene uncertain. The CDR3 totals 15 residues. Trimming shortened V by 2 bases and J by 0 bases, and 10 bases separated the two germline ends. Germline V gene sequence: CDR1 MNHNY, CDR2 SVGAGI (reference sequence). CDR3 loop: CASSYVADANYGYTF. In DNA form, the CDR3 reads TGTGCCAGCAGTTACGTAGCAGACGCTAACTATGGCTACACCTTC.

The chain has TRBV12-5 and TRBJ2-5, with D hard to call. Germline assignment: CDR1 LGHNT and CDR2 FRNRAP. Trimming cost V 2 bases and J 7 bases, with 8 bases left between them. CDR3 length equals 12 residues. This CDR3 is CASGLSIGTQYF. The CDR3 nucleotides are TGTGCTAGTGGTTTGTCAATCGGGACCCAGTACTTC.

J is TRBJ1-1 and V is TRBV2, with a possible D match to TRBD1 (5 bases). V was cut by 6 bases and J by 1 base, with 15 bases left in between. The CDR3 is 15 amino acids. The germline V gene encodes CDR1 SNHLY and CDR2 FYNNEI. CDR3 protein: CASSHEGLPNTEAFF. CDR3 DNA sequence: TGTGCCAGCAGCCACGAGGGACTGCCGAACACTGAAGCTTTCTTT.